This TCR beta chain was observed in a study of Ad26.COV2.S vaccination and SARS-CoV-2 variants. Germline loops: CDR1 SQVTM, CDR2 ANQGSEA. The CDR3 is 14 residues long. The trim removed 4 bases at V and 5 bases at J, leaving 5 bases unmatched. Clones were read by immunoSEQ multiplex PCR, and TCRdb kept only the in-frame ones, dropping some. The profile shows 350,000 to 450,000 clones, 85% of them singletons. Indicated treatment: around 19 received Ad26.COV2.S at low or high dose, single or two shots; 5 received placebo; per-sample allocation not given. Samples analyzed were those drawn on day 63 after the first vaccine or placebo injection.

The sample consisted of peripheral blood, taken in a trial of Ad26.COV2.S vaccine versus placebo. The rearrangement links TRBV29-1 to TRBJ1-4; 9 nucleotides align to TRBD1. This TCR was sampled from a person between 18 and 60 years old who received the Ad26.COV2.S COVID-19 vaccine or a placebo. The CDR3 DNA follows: TGCAGCGTTGCGAGGGGACAGGGCAATGAAAAACTGTTTTTT. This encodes CSVARGQGNEKLFF.